The next 10 T cell receptor beta chains were all read from a single sample in a study of shared clonotypes between healthy human individuals. Selected positively for CCR7 and CD45RO-negative, naive CD8 cells excluded terminally differentiated effector memory CD45RA+ cells. This table comes from immunoSEQ multiplex PCR, and its TCRdb copy is limited to in-frame clones, with some not included. The table records 750,000 to 1,000,000 clones, 92% of them present only once. Material for sequencing was naive CD8+ T cells sorted from blood. These TCRs come from a young man in good health.

J is TRBJ2-3 and V is TRBV7-7; D gene unclear. Trimming removed 1 base at V and 3 bases at J, with 14 bases between. In germline, CDR1 is SSHAT, CDR2 FNYEAQ (reference sequence). The CDR3 runs to 16 residues. The CDR3 coding sequence is TGTGCCAGCAGCTTAGTCGTGGGAACATCAACAGATACGCAGTATTTT. Protein product: CASSLVVGTSTDTQYF.

This chain links TRBV9 with TRBJ2-5, with D possibly being TRBD2 (6 bases). The CDR3 consists of 15 residues. CDR1 SGDLS and CDR2 YYNGEE come from the germline V gene. Trimming shortened V by 0 bases and J by 2 bases, and 11 bases separated the two germline ends. The CDR3 DNA sequence: TGTGCCAGCAGCGTAGCTGGGGGGAGTCAAGAGACCCAGTACTTC. It encodes CASSVAGGSQETQYF.

V usage is TRBV6-1 and J usage is TRBJ2-2; no clear D. Germline CDR1 reads MNHNS; CDR2 reads SASEGT. The CDR3 extends over 11 amino acids. V lost 4 bases to trimming and J lost 4 bases, with 1 base between them. The CDR3 spells CASSATGELFF. The CDR3 DNA is TGTGCCAGCAGTGCCACCGGGGAGCTGTTTTTT.

This clone has more than one count but fewer than ten. J is TRBJ1-2 and V is TRBV29-1; D possibly corresponds to TRBD1 (6 bases). The germline V gene encodes CDR1 SQVTM and CDR2 ANQGSEA. Trimming stripped 3 bases from V and 8 bases from J, with 16 bases between. This CDR3 contains 13 residues. This CDR3 reads CSVELFQGHGYTF. The DNA of the CDR3 is TGCAGCGTTGAGTTGTTTCAGGGACACGGCTACACCTTC. The variable domain in full, with the rest retrieved from reference TRBV29-1 and TRBJ1-2, is SAVISQKPSRDICQRGTSLTIQCQVDSQVTMMFWYRQQPGQSLTLIATANQGSEATYESGFVIDKFPISRPNLTFSTLTVSNMSPEDSSIYLCSVELFQGHGYTFGSGTRLTVV.

The chain has TRBV6-1 and TRBJ2-7; D gene unclear. V lost 10 bases, J lost 7 bases, and 17 bases lay in between. The CDR3 spans 12 residues. The germline gives CDR1 MNHNS, CDR2 SASEGT. In DNA, the CDR3 is TGTGCCACCACACACAATCCCCTAGAGCAGTACTTC. This codes for CATTHNPLEQYF.

This sequence joins TRBV11-1 and TRBJ2-3; TRBD2 matches at 11 bases. The CDR3 length is 16 residues. The J segment lost 0 bases and the V segment lost 5 bases, leaving 4 bases of the junction unmatched. CDR1 SGHAT and CDR2 FQDESV come from the germline V gene (reference sequence). Here the CDR3 DNA reads TGTGCCAGCAGCCTCTGGACTAGCGGGAGCACAGATACGCAGTATTTT. Its protein product is CASSLWTSGSTDTQYF.

V is TRBV11-2 and J is TRBJ2-2; perhaps D is TRBD1 or TRBD2 (6 bases each). Deletions cut 5 bases from V and 4 bases from J, with 26 bases between. Germline V gene sequence: CDR1 SGHAT, CDR2 FQNNGV. The CDR3 length is 19 residues. CDR3 protein: CASSPEVWGAYLSTGELFF. In nucleotides, the CDR3 is TGTGCCAGCAGCCCCGAGGTTTGGGGGGCATATTTGAGCACCGGGGAGCTGTTTTTT.

The rearrangement uses TRBV7-8 and TRBJ1-2, with D maybe TRBD1 (5 bases). The CDR3 is made up of 13 amino acids. V lost 6 bases and J lost 10, with 18 bases in between. The germline CDR1 and CDR2 sequences are SGHVS and FQNEAQ. The CDR3 region is CASRKQVSSDYTF. CDR3 sequence (DNA): TGTGCCAGCAGGAAACAGGTGTCCTCTGACTACACCTTC.

The genes are TRBV30 and TRBJ2-7, with D uncertain. Germline-derived CDR1 and CDR2 are GTSNPN and SVGIG (reference sequence). This CDR3 has 13 residues. Trimming took off 2 bases at V and 3 bases at J, with 11 bases between the two ends. The CDR3 DNA sequence: TGTGCCTGGAGTAGGCAGCGAGGCTACGAGCAGTACTTC. Translated: CAWSRQRGYEQYF.

As for this clone: This CDR3 is also generated by other DNA sequences in the sample. The CDR3 coding sequence is TGTGCCAGCAGCGCCGGAGATACGCAGTATTTT. Translation: CASSAGDTQYF. The chain employs TRBV9 and TRBJ2-3; unclear D gene. Germline V gene sequence: CDR1 SGDLS, CDR2 YYNGEE. The CDR3 runs to 11 residues. Trimming removed 3 bases at V and 5 bases at J, with 4 bases between.